Shown below are 26 T cell receptor beta chains from a single sample sequenced in a study of blood T cell repertoires in COVID-19. Clones were read by immunoSEQ multiplex PCR, and TCRdb kept only the in-frame ones, dropping some. Among about 140,000 clones listed, 84% were seen once. The sample taken for sequencing was PBMCs or T cells enriched from blood (not recorded which). The receptor source for this set is a woman younger than 35 who had been exposed to COVID-19.

DNA for the CDR3: TGTGCCACCAGCGGGACTAGGGGCTACAATGAGCAGTTCTTC. It encodes CATSGTRGYNEQFF. This chain links TRBV15 with TRBJ2-1; 8 bases are a match to TRBD2. The CDR3 is 14 residues long. The V gene's germline CDR1 is LNHNV and CDR2 YYDKDF (reference sequence). With V trimmed by 5 bases and J by 3 bases, 3 bases remained unmatched.

The CDR3 region has the DNA TGCGCCAGCAGCTCCCGGACAGTTAACTATGGCTACACCTTC. As protein: CASSSRTVNYGYTF. The V gene is TRBV5-1, the J gene TRBJ1-2, with D possibly matching TRBD1 (6 bases). Germline assignment: CDR1 SGHRS and CDR2 YFSETQ. Trimming removed 3 bases from V and 1 base from J, with 10 bases in between. The CDR3 runs 14 residues.

The genes are TRBV4-1 and TRBJ1-1, with no clear D. CDR1 is MGHRA, CDR2 YSYEKL, per germline. V was clipped by 1 base and J by 1 base, with 4 bases between them. The CDR3 sequence is 13 residues long. In nucleotides, the CDR3 is TGCGCCAGCAGCCAAGGGAGGAACACTGAAGCTTTCTTT. Its protein product is CASSQGRNTEAFF.

The CDR3 nucleotides read TGTGCCTGGAATCGTGGGACTAGCGGGAGGGCCGTACTAGATACGCAGTATTTT. This gives the protein CAWNRGTSGRAVLDTQYF. This chain connects TRBV30 to TRBJ2-3, with 16 bases fitting TRBD2. This CDR3 spans 18 amino acids. Germline CDR1 and CDR2: GTSNPN and SVGIG (reference sequence). V was pared by 4 bases and J by 5 bases, with 12 bases of the junction left unmatched.

Within the sample, this clone is medium-sized. V is TRBV24-1 and J is TRBJ2-7, with 9 bases identical to TRBD2. The germline gives CDR1 KGHDR, CDR2 SFDVKD. This CDR3 comprises 16 residues. The J segment lost 3 bases and the V segment lost 3 bases, leaving 8 bases of the junction unmatched. The CDR3 DNA is TGTGCCACCAGTGATCGTAGCGGGAGAGGGAGCTACGAGCAGTACTTC. Protein product: CATSDRSGRGSYEQYF.

The chain recombines TRBV6-5 with TRBJ2-4, with 9 bases aligning to TRBD1. Unmatched junction bases numbered 12, after V lost 5 bases and J lost 10 bases. Germline lookup yields CDR1 MNHEY and CDR2 SVGAGI. CDR3 length: 15 residues. The CDR3 sequence is CASSRKPDRGGIQYF. Written as DNA, the CDR3 is TGTGCCAGCAGTCGGAAGCCAGACAGGGGGGGAATTCAGTACTTC.

This clone was counted a single time. This chain joins TRBV4-3 and TRBJ2-2, with TRBD1 matching 8 bases. After removal of 1 base from V and 6 bases from J, the junction contained 4 bases not matched to a gene. The CDR3 runs 15 residues. Germline lookup yields CDR1 LGHNA and CDR2 YSLEER. In nucleotides, the CDR3 is TGCGCCAGCAGCCAAGTGACAGGGGTGGCCGGGGAGCTGTTTTTT. Its translation: CASSQVTGVAGELFF.

CDR3 protein: CASSLRSLSYNEQFF. The CDR3 DNA sequence: TGTGCCAGCAGCCTTCGGTCCCTCTCCTACAATGAGCAGTTCTTC. This sequence joins TRBV9 and TRBJ2-1; D unclear. The germline CDR1 and CDR2 sequences are SGDLS and YYNGEE. V was pared by 4 bases and J by 0 bases, with 11 bases between. The CDR3 is 15 amino acids.

This clone was recorded once. V and J are TRBV10-3 and TRBJ1-1, with D perhaps TRBD1 (5 bases). The CDR3 has 13 residues. Between the trimmed V and J ends, which lost 7 bases and 5 bases, there was a span of 14 bases. CDR1 ENHRY and CDR2 SYGVKD come from the germline V gene. The DNA of the CDR3 is TGTGCCATCAACGGGGGGAGATGGACTGAAGCTTTCTTT. Translating it yields CAINGGRWTEAFF.

This chain connects TRBV18 to TRBJ2-2; 9 bases line up with TRBD2. Germline CDR1 reads KGHSH; CDR2 reads LQKENI. The trim removed 3 bases at V and 4 bases at J, leaving 9 bases unmatched. The CDR3 covers 17 residues. The CDR3 sequence is CASSPQLAGAGTGELFF. The CDR3 nucleotides are TGTGCCAGCTCACCCCAATTAGCGGGAGCGGGCACCGGGGAGCTGTTTTTT. Supplemented by reference TRBV18 and TRBJ2-2, the full variable domain reads NAGVMQNPRHLVRRRGQEARLRCSPMKGHSHVYWYRQLPEEGLKFMVYLQKENIIDESGMPKERFSAEFPKEGPSILRIQQVVRGDSAAYFCASSPQLAGAGTGELFFGEGSRLTVL.

This clone was detected only once. This sequence joins TRBV5-6 and TRBJ2-7, with D possibly TRBD2 on 5 matching bases. The CDR3 sequence is 12 residues long. The V gene's germline CDR1 is SGHDT and CDR2 YYEEEE. V shed 4 bases and J shed 6 bases, with 11 bases lying between them. The CDR3 reads CASSPGKTEQYF. CDR3 in DNA: TGTGCCAGCAGCCCGGGGAAGACCGAGCAGTACTTC.

The chain has TRBV10-1 and TRBJ2-5; TRBD2 aligns across 7 bases. The germline V gene encodes CDR1 WNHNN and CDR2 SYGVQD (reference sequence). Losses at the gene ends were 2 bases for V and 0 bases for J; bases not matched to a gene: 9. CDR3 length: 17 amino acids. In DNA, the CDR3 is TGCGCCAGCAGTGAGATCTCCGGGACTACGTACCAAGAGACCCAGTACTTC. As protein: CASSEISGTTYQETQYF.

This chain joins TRBV18 and TRBJ2-5; D gene uncertain. V lost 3 bases and J lost 1, with 6 bases in between. The V gene's germline CDR1 is KGHSH and CDR2 LQKENI. The CDR3 runs to 13 residues. The CDR3 nucleotides are TGTGCCAGCTCACCGTCCTCCCAAGAGACCCAGTACTTC. Its protein is CASSPSSQETQYF.

The chain carries TRBV5-5 and TRBJ1-5; no reliable D call. V lost 0 bases to trimming and J lost 7 bases, with 8 bases between them. Germline V gives CDR1 SGHKS, CDR2 YYEKEE (reference sequence). This CDR3 contains 13 residues. The CDR3 region is CASSLDSRQPQHF. DNA of the CDR3: TGTGCCAGCAGCTTGGATTCCCGGCAGCCCCAGCATTTT.

This rearrangement joins TRBV6-5 to TRBJ1-2; 10 bases fit TRBD1. CDR3 length: 12 amino acids. Germline values: CDR1 MNHEY, CDR2 SVGAGI. V trimming: 8 bases; J trimming: 7 bases; junction bases outside the gene matches: 4. CDR3 nucleotides: TGTGCCAGCGGACAGGGGGGTGCTGGCTACACCTTC. Translated, it gives CASGQGGAGYTF.

This chain connects TRBV27 to TRBJ2-7; TRBD2 matches at 8 bases. The CDR3 is made up of 15 amino acids. Germline trimming cut 5 bases from V and 0 bases from J; bases unmatched to any gene: 6. Germline V gene data show CDR1 as MNHEY and CDR2 as SMNVEV (reference sequence). The CDR3 nucleotides read TGTGCCAGCAGTCCTAGCGGGCTCAGCTCCTACGAGCAGTACTTC. Translated: CASSPSGLSSYEQYF.

This clone was picked up a small number of times. The chain is built from TRBV29-1 and TRBJ2-7; the match to TRBD2 covers 10 bases. The CDR3 length is 13 residues. Germline CDR1 and CDR2: SQVTM and ANQGSEA. V lost 2 bases and J lost 3; bases outside the gene matches: 1. CDR3 sequence reads: CSVELAGDYEQYF. DNA for the CDR3: TGCAGCGTTGAACTAGCGGGAGACTACGAGCAGTACTTC.

This clone was observed once. CDR3 sequence: CASNPGGPADTQYF. CDR3 nucleotide sequence: TGTGCCAGTAACCCAGGGGGCCCGGCAGATACGCAGTATTTT. This rearrangement joins TRBV19 to TRBJ2-3, with 8 bases matching TRBD1. The CDR3 runs to 14 residues. CDR1 and CDR2 (germline): LNHDA, SQIVND (reference sequence). Trimming cost V 7 bases and J 4 bases; bases outside gene matches: 7.

This clone was picked up one time. The chain couples TRBV11-2 to TRBJ2-7; TRBD1 matches 8 bases. Germline CDR1 SGHAT, CDR2 FQNNGV. The CDR3 contains 15 residues. After removal of 5 bases from V and 7 bases from J, the junction contained 13 bases not matched to a gene. The CDR3 coding sequence is TGTGCCAGCAGCCTCGACGGGACAGGATTGACAGAGCAGTACTTC. Translating gives CASSLDGTGLTEQYF.

This chain links TRBV4-3 with TRBJ2-7; unclear D gene. The CDR3 spans 16 residues. The V gene lost 10 bases and the J gene lost 0 bases, with 22 bases spanning the gap. CDR1 is LGHNA and CDR2 is YSLEER in the germline V gene. Written as DNA, the CDR3 is TGCGCCACGTCCCCTTCGCGGTCTAAAACCTCCTACGAGCAGTACTTC. Translated, it gives CATSPSRSKTSYEQYF.

This clone showed up just once. The DNA for the CDR3 is TGTGCCAGCAGCTTGGGGAGGGGCTCTGGAAACACCATATATTTT. It yields the protein CASSLGRGSGNTIYF. The chain carries TRBV7-8 and TRBJ1-3; a weak D match, TRBD1 (5 bases). Germline assignment: CDR1 SGHVS and CDR2 FQNEAQ. This CDR3 spans 15 amino acids. With 3 bases removed from V and 0 bases from J, the gap between germline ends came to 9 bases. Full variable domain (rest looked up from reference TRBV7-8 and TRBJ1-3): GAGVSQSPRYKVAKRGQDVALRCDPISGHVSLFWYQQALGQGPEFLTYFQNEAQLDKSGLPSDRFFAERPEGSVSTLKIQRTQQEDSAVYLCASSLGRGSGNTIYFGEGSWLTVV.

The chain joins TRBV6-5 to TRBJ1-2; TRBD1 might be the D (6 bases). The CDR3 spans 13 residues. Trimming removed 6 bases at V and 7 bases at J, with 15 bases between. Germline loops: CDR1 MNHEY, CDR2 SVGAGI. The CDR3 here is CASSTQGFGGYTF. The CDR3 coding sequence is TGTGCCAGCAGCACCCAGGGGTTTGGTGGCTACACCTTC.

This rearrangement joins TRBV6-4 to TRBJ2-1; D not resolved. Deletions cut 0 bases from V and 3 bases from J, with 3 bases between. Germline CDR1 MRHNA, CDR2 SNTAGT. The CDR3 length is 13 residues. The CDR3 coding sequence is TGTGCCAGCAGTGACTCGAGCTACAATGAGCAGTTCTTC. Its protein product is CASSDSSYNEQFF.

The chain employs TRBV2 and TRBJ2-7, with D perhaps TRBD1 (5 bases). CDR1 SNHLY and CDR2 FYNNEI come from the germline V gene. CDR3 length: 14 amino acids. The V end was cut by 5 bases, the J end by 6 bases, with 17 bases between. CDR3 in amino acids: CASSKRVGVGEQYF. As DNA, the CDR3 is TGTGCCAGCAGTAAAAGGGTAGGGGTGGGCGAGCAGTACTTC.

This clone appeared a single time. V usage is TRBV20-1 and J usage is TRBJ2-5; 7 bases align to TRBD2. The CDR3 contains 13 residues. The V gene end was trimmed by 3 bases and the J gene end by 9 bases; junction bases not matched to a gene: 10. Germline CDR1 DFQATT, CDR2 SNEGSKA (reference sequence). The CDR3, as DNA: TGCAGTGCTAGTCCCAGGACTAGAAAGGCCCAGTACTTC. It encodes CSASPRTRKAQYF.

The V and J genes are TRBV6-2 or TRBV6-3 and TRBJ2-5, with unresolved D. The CDR3 runs 15 residues. V was pared by 0 bases and J by 3 bases, with 11 bases between. CDR1 is MNHEY, CDR2 SVGEGT, per germline. The CDR3 region is CASSYSTLVKETQYF. The CDR3 coding sequence is TGTGCCAGCAGTTACTCGACTCTGGTCAAAGAGACCCAGTACTTC.